This paragraph covers one T cell receptor beta chain sequence. What antigen it recognizes has not been identified. The sample holds no much larger clone one base away, and base qualities are not on file. First-strand cDNA was synthesized with Superscript III and a set of TRAV- and TRBV-specific primers, covering both TCRalpha and TCRbeta chains. TCRs were amplified for about 19 PCR cycles with Phusion, using a constant-region primer paired with the adapter attached to the V primers. Amplification of the isolated mRNA was done with the MessageAmp II aRNA Amplification Kit, which involved an approximately 16-hour in vitro transcription at 37 degrees C. mRNA for TCR sequencing was isolated with the Dynabeads mRNA DIRECT Purification Kit. Indexed Illumina adapters were added in a second roughly 25-cycle Phusion PCR, and the resulting products were purified with AMPure XP beads. The original pipeline was this. Custom Perl scripts were used to pool TCR sequences that encoded the same protein, to remove out-of-frame sequences, and to calculate the abundance of each clonotype. Any TCR sequence backed by just one read was left out of the analysis. Shannon entropy, Gini index, clonality, richness, and the frequency of TCRs shared between repertoires were included as repertoire metrics. The public reads were reprocessed in TCRdb via fastp at Q25 and MiXCR, keeping in-frame beta chains. One record per CDR3 amino acid sequence lists the most common genes and DNA. The V and J calls reflect TCRdb's pipeline rather than the authors' work. The sample table records 8,500 to 14,000 distinct CDR3 sequences; around half of these occur just once. Clones ranked in the top ten supply approximately 8.8% of the sample.

This entry is derived from a study of low-dose radiotherapy and immunotherapy resistance in tumors (dated by TCRdb to 2021 to 2024). In terms of the full investigation: In Cohort 1, each fraction delivered 0.5 Gy every 2 weeks, and the prescribed total PTV dose was 6.5 Gy. Cohort 2 received 1 Gy per fraction every two weeks, with a total of 13 Gy over 26 weeks. Nivolumab was administered intravenously as a 240 mg flat dose every two weeks, and ipilimumab was administered intravenously at 1 mg/kg every six weeks. Cyclophosphamide 200 mg/m2 was given intravenously every two weeks, one day before each radiation and immunotherapy administration. Starting on cycle 1 day 1, patients took 300 mg of aspirin by mouth once a day for four cycles. Trial participants were not randomized into treatment groups. Eight patients were included in the translational analysis, namely three from the first dose cohort plus the first five from the second dose cohort.

There are 17 amino acids in the CDR3, from cysteine to phenylalanine inclusive. Only the CDR3 portion is preserved as DNA: 51 bases, with reading frame beginning at the first base. Here V drops 4 bases and J drops 1 base, and the junction holds 10 bases not matched to any gene. CDR1 SGHRS and CDR2 YFSETQ are derived from the germline V gene. The donors came from RACIN, which was a single-arm phase I dose-escalation trial that paired nivolumab and ipilimumab with aspirin, low-dose cyclophosphamide and low-dose radiotherapy. To be eligible, a patient needed to have an advanced solid tumor that was TIL-negative.

The sequence came from a human donor with advanced metastatic prostate, ovarian, gallbladder or colorectal cancer (not recorded which). This table probably holds off-target reads from a library built for another chain. The chain is assembled from TRBV5-1 and TRBJ2-1, with TRBD1 matching 8 junction bases. The DNA sequence follows: TGCGCCAGCAGCAGAAGGACAGGGTTAGGATCCTACAATGAGCAGTTCTTC. This translates into CASSRRTGLGSYNEQFF.